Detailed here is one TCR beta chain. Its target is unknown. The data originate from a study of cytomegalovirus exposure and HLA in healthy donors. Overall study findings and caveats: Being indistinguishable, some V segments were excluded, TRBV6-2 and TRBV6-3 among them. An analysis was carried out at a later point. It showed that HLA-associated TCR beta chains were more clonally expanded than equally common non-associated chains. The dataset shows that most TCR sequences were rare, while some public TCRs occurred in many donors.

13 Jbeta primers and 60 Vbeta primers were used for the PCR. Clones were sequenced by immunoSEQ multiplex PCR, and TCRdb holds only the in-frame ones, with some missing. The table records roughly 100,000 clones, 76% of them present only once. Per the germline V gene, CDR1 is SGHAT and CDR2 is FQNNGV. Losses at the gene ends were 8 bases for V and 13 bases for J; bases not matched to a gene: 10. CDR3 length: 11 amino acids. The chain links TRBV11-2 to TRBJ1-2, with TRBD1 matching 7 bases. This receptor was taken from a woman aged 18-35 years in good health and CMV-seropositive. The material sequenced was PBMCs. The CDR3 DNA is TGTGCCAGCGCAACCGGGCAGGGGGGCACCTTC. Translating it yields CASATGQGGTF.